These T cell receptor beta chains were read from a single sample in a study of T cells in Graves' hyperthyroidism and ophthalmopathy. TCRdb processed the multiplex PCR reads anew with MiXCR; each CDR3 protein has one entry. Here the sample spans about 400,000 distinct CDR3 sequences, about 14% being singletons. Sequencing was done on a sample of blood. These receptors were taken from a woman aged 30 to 39 with Graves' ophthalmopathy. Both conserved end residues are part of each CDR3. D genes are given only for firm matches. Only some rows state a clone size, as once, few, many or a class for expanded clones.

J: TRBJ1-1
V: TRBV5-1
size: many
D: TRBD1
DNA: TGCGCCAGCAGCTTATCCAGGGGGCCGGGCACTGAAGCTTTCTTT
CDR3: CASSLSRGPGTEAFF

J: TRBJ1-2
V: TRBV29-1
size: many
D: -
DNA: TGCAGCGTTGTGGAGGACGTCCCTGCCGGCTACACCTTC
CDR3: CSVVEDVPAGYTF

J: TRBJ1-6
V: TRBV5-4
size: -
D: -
DNA: TGTGCCAGCAGCTTGGGAGGGGGGGGAAATTCACCCCTCCACTTT
CDR3: CASSLGGGGNSPLHF

J: TRBJ2-4
V: TRBV5-5
size: -
D: -
DNA: TGTGCCAGCAGCCTACAGGAGCTCAGAAACATTCAGTACTTC
CDR3: CASSLQELRNIQYF

J: TRBJ2-1
V: TRBV27
size: many
D: -
DNA: TGTGCCAGCAGTATCAACGACAATCAGTTCTTC
CDR3: CASSINDNQFF

J: TRBJ2-7
V: TRBV5-1
size: many
D: -
DNA: TGCGCCAGTAAACTAACAGGTTCCGACTACGAGCAGTACTTC
CDR3: CASKLTGSDYEQYF

J: TRBJ2-6
V: TRBV20-1
size: many
D: -
DNA: TGCAGTGCTAGAGATCTCGGGGGCTCTGGGGCCAACGTCCTGACTTTC
CDR3: CSARDLGGSGANVLTF

J: TRBJ1-1
V: TRBV5-8
size: -
D: -
DNA: TGTGCCAGCAGCCCGAGGCCCGTCATGAACACTGTAGCTTTCTTT
CDR3: CASSPRPVMNTVAFF

J: TRBJ1-2
V: TRBV24-1
size: -
D: -
DNA: TGTGCCACCAGTGGGACAGCGGATGGCTACACCTTC
CDR3: CATSGTADGYTF

J: TRBJ2-7
V: TRBV6-1
size: few
D: -
DNA: TGTGCCGGCAGTGAAAGGACTTTTTACGAGCAGTACTTC
CDR3: CAGSERTFYEQYF

J: TRBJ2-7
V: TRBV29-1
size: many
D: -
DNA: TGCAGCGTTGTTCCCGGAGGCAGCTCCTACGAGCAGTACTTC
CDR3: CSVVPGGSSYEQYF

J: TRBJ2-3
V: TRBV20-1
size: many
D: TRBD1
DNA: TGCAGTGCTAGAATTACAGGGGGCTGGGTCACAGATACGCAGTATTTT
CDR3: CSARITGGWVTDTQYF

J: TRBJ2-5
V: TRBV5-1
size: -
D: -
DNA: TGCGCCAGCAACCCAGGGGGGGAGACCCAGTACTTC
CDR3: CASNPGGETQYF

J: TRBJ2-1
V: TRBV5-6
size: few
D: -
DNA: TGTGCCAGCAGCCTACCCATGGGTGAGCAGTTCTTC
CDR3: CASSLPMGEQFF

J: TRBJ2-5
V: TRBV28
size: many
D: -
DNA: TGTGCCAGCAGTCTCCCCTCCACAGGGTTGGCCCAGTACTTC
CDR3: CASSLPSTGLAQYF

J: TRBJ1-2
V: TRBV7-3
size: many
D: -
DNA: TGTGCCAGCAGCTTCCCGTACAGGGCTGGCTACACCTTC
CDR3: CASSFPYRAGYTF

J: TRBJ2-1
V: TRBV5-6
size: many
D: -
DNA: TGTGCCAGCAGCTTGGCCAGCCACAATGAGCAGTTCTTC
CDR3: CASSLASHNEQFF

J: TRBJ2-7
V: TRBV24-1
size: many
D: -
DNA: TGTGCCACCAGTGATTCCTTCGGTTCCTACGAGCAGTACTTC
CDR3: CATSDSFGSYEQYF

J: TRBJ2-3
V: TRBV11-2
size: once
D: TRBD2
DNA: TGTGTCAGCAGTTTCACCCTCAGACTAGCGGCTAGCACAGATACGCAGTATTTT
CDR3: CVSSFTLRLAASTDTQYF

J: TRBJ1-4
V: TRBV10-3
size: -
D: -
DNA: TGTGCCATCAGTGAGGCAGAATCTGAAAAACTGTTTTTT
CDR3: CAISEAESEKLFF

J: TRBJ2-5
V: TRBV12-3/TRBV12-4
size: many
D: TRBD2
DNA: TGTGCCAGCAGTTTCCGCCGGGACTATGGGTTTCAAGAGACCCAGTACTTC
CDR3: CASSFRRDYGFQETQYF

J: TRBJ2-1
V: TRBV30
size: many
D: -
DNA: TGTGCCTGGAGTGGGACATTATTGCGGAGTGAGCAGTTCTTC
CDR3: CAWSGTLLRSEQFF

J: TRBJ2-1
V: TRBV2
size: -
D: -
DNA: TGTGCCAGCATCCTAGGGTCCAGCCCAATCAATGAGCAGTTCTTC
CDR3: CASILGSSPINEQFF

J: TRBJ2-5
V: TRBV7-9
size: -
D: -
DNA: TGTGCCAGCACCCCGTTCAGGAGCCAAGAGACCCAGTACTTC
CDR3: CASTPFRSQETQYF

J: TRBJ2-7
V: TRBV28
size: many
D: -
DNA: TGTGCCAGCAGATACGGGACGGTCATGAGGGAGCAGTACTTC
CDR3: CASRYGTVMREQYF

J: TRBJ1-5
V: TRBV12-5
size: many
D: -
DNA: TGTGCTAGTGGTTTGGTACTAGACGGGGGCGTCGGTCAGCCCCAGCATTTT
CDR3: CASGLVLDGGVGQPQHF

J: TRBJ2-5
V: TRBV11-2
size: -
D: TRBD2
DNA: TGTGCCAGCAGCTTATCACTAGCGGGAGGCTTATTAAAACCGTACCAAGAGACCCAGTACTTC
CDR3: CASSLSLAGGLLKPYQETQYF

J: TRBJ1-5
V: TRBV28
size: many
D: -
DNA: TGTGCCAGCAGTTTAGGGGGCCCGGCCAATCAGCCCCAGCATTTT
CDR3: CASSLGGPANQPQHF

J: TRBJ1-6
V: TRBV11-2
size: many
D: TRBD1
DNA: TGTGCCAGCAGCGGAGGGACAGGGCGAAATTCACCCCTCCACTTT
CDR3: CASSGGTGRNSPLHF

J: TRBJ1-2
V: TRBV18
size: many
D: -
DNA: TGTGCCAGTCAACGAAGTGTTACCTATGGCTACACCTTC
CDR3: CASQRSVTYGYTF

J: TRBJ1-1
V: TRBV6-1
size: -
D: TRBD1
DNA: TGTGCCAGCAGTGGGCGGACAGGGGGTCCCACTGAAGCTTTCTTT
CDR3: CASSGRTGGPTEAFF

J: TRBJ2-5
V: TRBV5-1
size: many
D: -
DNA: TGCGCCAGCAGCTTGGTCTCCTGTTGGCAGGGAGGCCAAGAGACCCAGTACTTC
CDR3: CASSLVSCWQGGQETQYF

J: TRBJ2-5
V: TRBV7-9
size: -
D: -
DNA: TGTGCCAGCAGCTTCCGAAAAAACCCGGGAACCCAGTACTTC
CDR3: CASSFRKNPGTQYF

J: TRBJ2-7
V: TRBV19
size: -
D: -
DNA: TGTGCCACCTGGACTATCCAATCCTACGAGCAGTACTTC
CDR3: CATWTIQSYEQYF

J: TRBJ2-2
V: TRBV27
size: many
D: -
DNA: TGTGCCAGCAGAAACCGGGGCGAGGCACGGAACACCGGGGAGCTGTTTTTT
CDR3: CASRNRGEARNTGELFF

J: TRBJ1-2
V: TRBV13
size: many
D: -
DNA: TGTGCCAGCAGCTTAGATCGGCAGGGGGGCTACACCTTC
CDR3: CASSLDRQGGYTF

J: TRBJ1-2
V: TRBV27
size: many
D: -
DNA: TGTGCCAGCAGTTCCCAGAACATGTTAGCTAACTATGGCTACACCTTC
CDR3: CASSSQNMLANYGYTF

J: TRBJ2-7
V: TRBV12-3/TRBV12-4
size: few
D: -
DNA: TGTGCCAGCAGACAGGGTTCGTCTGAGCAGTACTTC
CDR3: CASRQGSSEQYF

J: TRBJ2-7
V: TRBV10-1
size: many
D: -
DNA: TGCGCCAGCAGCCTTGGAGACAAGTACGAGCAGTACTTC
CDR3: CASSLGDKYEQYF

J: TRBJ2-7
V: TRBV6-1
size: once
D: -
DNA: TGTGTTACCCACGCGGGTAACGAGTACGAGCAGTACTTC
CDR3: CVTHAGNEYEQYF

J: TRBJ1-2
V: TRBV30
size: many
D: TRBD1
DNA: TGTGCCTGGTGGACAGGAGTTTTTGGGGATGGCTACACCTTC
CDR3: CAWWTGVFGDGYTF

J: TRBJ2-3
V: TRBV6-1
size: few
D: TRBD2
DNA: TGTGCCAGCAGTTTAGCGGGGGGGGGTCATACGCAGTATTTT
CDR3: CASSLAGGGHTQYF

J: TRBJ2-1
V: TRBV24-1
size: many
D: TRBD1
DNA: TGTGCCACCAGGGGGACAGGGGGCAATGAGCAGTTCTTC
CDR3: CATRGTGGNEQFF

J: TRBJ1-1
V: TRBV20-1
size: many
D: -
DNA: TGCAGTGCCTCCGGGACAACGAACACTGAAGCTTTCTTT
CDR3: CSASGTTNTEAFF

J: TRBJ1-4
V: TRBV15
size: few
D: -
DNA: TGTGCCACCAGCCCACCGGCAGCACGGGCAACTAATGAAAAACTGTTTTTT
CDR3: CATSPPAARATNEKLFF